This TCR beta chain was obtained from a study of CD39 and CD103 CD8 tumor-infiltrating T cells. The CDR3 extends over 16 amino acids. Germline-derived CDR1 and CDR2 are LGHNT and FRNRAP. J lost 4 bases, V lost 1 base, and 6 bases had no gene match. Sequencing was performed with immunoSEQ multiplex PCR; in TCRdb, only in-frame clones are kept and a portion is missing. The sample has around 4,900 clones; 65% to 85% are singletons. Sequenced sample: CD8+ T cells sorted from blood. Subset of the sample: total memory CD8 T cells (CD45RA-CCR7+/-) from blood or uninvolved lymph node. This receptor was identified in a human donor with head and neck squamous cell carcinoma. The genes are TRBV12-5 and TRBJ2-1, with TRBD1 identical over 8 bases. CDR3 sequence reads: CASGLDGTGLYNEQFF. CDR3 in DNA: TGTGCTAGTGGTTTGGACGGGACAGGATTATACAATGAGCAGTTCTTC.